Each of the 27 T cell receptor beta chains below was sequenced from the same sample in a study of T cell changes during pregnancy in multiple sclerosis. Profiled with immunoSEQ multiplex PCR; TCRdb holds only in-frame clones, not every one. The table has about 77,000 clones, roughly 90% seen once. The input for sequencing was peripheral blood, taken before pregnancy. Receptors were obtained from a female donor with multiple sclerosis, enrolled in a pregnancy study.

V gene TRBV13 combines with J gene TRBJ2-5; possibly TRBD2 for D (6 bases). CDR1 is PRHDT, CDR2 FYEKMQ, per germline (reference sequence). The germline V and J ends were trimmed by 1 base and 3 bases, with 12 bases remaining between them. The CDR3 runs to 15 residues. CDR3 coding DNA: TGTGCCAGCAGCTTAGTCGGCGGGGTCGAAGAGACCCAGTACTTC. It yields the protein CASSLVGGVEETQYF.

The rearrangement links TRBV28 to TRBJ2-7, with 7 bases aligning to TRBD1. V lost 4 bases to trimming and J lost 5 bases; unmatched junction nucleotides: 5. The CDR3 contains 13 residues. Germline V gives CDR1 MDHEN, CDR2 SYDVKM. CDR3 bases: TGTGCCAGCAGTTCCCTGACAGGGAACGAGCAGTACTTC. Protein: CASSSLTGNEQYF. Supplemented by reference TRBV28 and TRBJ2-7, the full variable domain reads DVKVTQSSRYLVKRTGEKVFLECVQDMDHENMFWYRQDPGLGLRLIYFSYDVKMKEKGDIPEGYSVSREKKERFSLILESASTNQTSMYLCASSSLTGNEQYFGPGTRLTVT.

This chain uses TRBV5-8 with TRBJ1-2; D remains unclear. V was pared by 1 base and J by 4 bases, with 8 bases between. The CDR3 is made up of 13 amino acids. CDR1 and CDR2 (germline): SGHTS, YDEGEE. The CDR3 loop is CASSLPEGYGYTF. CDR3 DNA: TGTGCCAGCAGCTTGCCAGAGGGCTATGGCTACACCTTC.

V usage is TRBV6-5 and J usage is TRBJ2-7; 9 bases line up with TRBD1. The V and J ends lost 3 bases and 3 bases, in that order; junction bases with no gene match: 6. This CDR3 is 15 amino acids long. The germline CDR1 and CDR2 sequences are MNHEY and SVGAGI. The CDR3 sequence: CASSYGETGGYEQYF. In DNA, the CDR3 is TGTGCCAGCAGTTATGGTGAGACAGGGGGCTACGAGCAGTACTTC.

V gene TRBV5-1 combines with J gene TRBJ2-7, with a weak D call TRBD1 (7 bases). The germline V and J ends were trimmed by 4 bases and 3 bases, with 11 bases remaining between them. Germline assignment: CDR1 SGHRS and CDR2 YFSETQ. The CDR3 runs to 13 residues. DNA of the CDR3: TGCGCCAGCAGCGGCGGGACAGACTACGAGCAGTACTTC. It specifies CASSGGTDYEQYF. Full variable domain (missing parts from reference TRBV5-1 and TRBJ2-7): KAGVTQTPRYLIKTRGQQVTLSCSPISGHRSVSWYQQTPGQGLQFLFEYFSETQRNKGNFPGRFSGRQFSNSRSEMNVSTLELGDSALYLCASSGGTDYEQYFGPGTRLTVT.

The chain employs TRBV5-1 and TRBJ2-7; tentatively, D is TRBD2 (6 bases). The length of the CDR3 is 15 residues. Germline CDR1 SGHRS, CDR2 YFSETQ. V gave up 0 bases and J gave up 0 bases, with 10 bases separating them. This CDR3 is CASSLGGIYSYEQYF. The CDR3 bases are TGCGCCAGCAGCTTGGGCGGGATCTACTCCTACGAGCAGTACTTC.

This rearrangement joins TRBV2 to TRBJ2-1; TRBD2 might be the D (6 bases). CDR3 length equals 12 residues. Trimming cost V 6 bases and J 7 bases, with 10 bases left between them. The V gene's germline CDR1 is SNHLY and CDR2 FYNNEI. CDR3 in amino acids: CASRGGSNEQFF. The DNA for the CDR3 is TGTGCCAGCAGAGGAGGGTCGAATGAGCAGTTCTTC.

V usage is TRBV6-1 and J usage is TRBJ2-5, with 10 nucleotides matching TRBD1. Germline V lookup: CDR1 MNHNS, CDR2 SASEGT. The CDR3 is 15 residues long. The J segment lost 5 bases and the V segment lost 4 bases, leaving 7 bases of the junction unmatched. This CDR3 reads CASSGGTGDWETQYF. Written as DNA, the CDR3 is TGTGCCAGCAGTGGGGGGACAGGGGATTGGGAGACCCAGTACTTC.

This sequence joins TRBV28 and TRBJ2-5; 8 nucleotides line up with TRBD1. The CDR3 spans 16 residues. The V and J ends lost 2 bases and 5 bases, in that order; junction bases with no gene match: 10. Germline V CDR1 and CDR2: MDHEN, SYDVKM. For the CDR3, the DNA is TGTGCCAGCAGTTTACCCATACAGGGGGGTGCTGAGACCCAGTACTTC. Its protein is CASSLPIQGGAETQYF.

This clone came up once. V is TRBV4-3 and J is TRBJ2-5; D is possibly TRBD2 (7 bases). CDR1 LGHNA and CDR2 YSLEER come from the germline V gene. The CDR3 covers 16 residues. With 0 bases removed from V and 4 bases from J, the gap between germline ends came to 15 bases. The CDR3 DNA is TGCGCCAGCAGCCAAGAGGTTCGGGGGGCCGTAGAGACCCAGTACTTC. It is translated as CASSQEVRGAVETQYF.

The gene calls are TRBV18 and TRBJ2-1; TRBD2 aligns across 7 bases. The trim removed 3 bases at V and 3 bases at J, leaving 14 bases unmatched. Germline V gives CDR1 KGHSH, CDR2 LQKENI. The CDR3 runs 18 residues. CDR3 loop: CASSPGDYLPSFYNEQFF. The CDR3 region has the DNA TGTGCCAGCTCACCGGGGGACTACCTGCCCTCTTTCTACAATGAGCAGTTCTTC.

The chain carries TRBV4-2 and TRBJ2-3; TRBD2 matches at 12 bases. Losses at the gene ends were 4 bases for V and 2 bases for J; bases not matched to a gene: 7. The CDR3 spans 17 residues. The germline V gene encodes CDR1 LGHNA and CDR2 YNFKEQ. The CDR3 nucleotides read TGTGCCAGCAGCCCTCGGACTAGCGGGGATTCCACAGATACGCAGTATTTT. The encoded protein is CASSPRTSGDSTDTQYF.

This chain links TRBV14 with TRBJ1-6; D not certain. The germline V gene has CDR1 SGHDN and CDR2 FVKESK. V gave up 1 base and J gave up 8 bases, with 12 bases separating them. There are 15 residues in the CDR3. The CDR3: CASSQGLEVDSPLHF. CDR3 DNA: TGTGCCAGCAGCCAAGGGTTGGAGGTAGATTCACCCCTCCACTTT. Combining the CDR3 with reference TRBV14 and TRBJ1-6 gives the whole variable domain EAGVTQFPSHSVIEKGQTVTLRCDPISGHDNLYWYRRVMGKEIKFLLHFVKESKQDESGMPNNRFLAERTGGTYSTLKVQPAELEDSGVYFCASSQGLEVDSPLHFGNGTRLTVT.

The chain uses TRBV5-1 and TRBJ2-3; 7 bases match TRBD1. V lost 4 bases and J lost 5; bases outside the gene matches: 7. The CDR3 runs to 14 residues. Per germline, CDR1 SGHRS and CDR2 YFSETQ. The CDR3 here is CASSEGARGDTQYF. The CDR3 DNA is TGCGCCAGCAGCGAGGGGGCGCGTGGAGATACGCAGTATTTT.

The chain is built from TRBV2 and TRBJ2-7, with TRBD1 identical over 7 bases. With V trimmed by 9 bases and J by 2 bases, 4 bases remained unmatched. Looked up from germline, CDR1 is SNHLY and CDR2 is FYNNEI. The CDR3 is 12 residues long. The CDR3 protein is CASDREPYEQYF. CDR3 nucleotide sequence: TGTGCCAGTGACAGGGAACCCTACGAGCAGTACTTC.

The chain couples TRBV27 to TRBJ1-1; the D gene is possibly TRBD1 (5 bases). Germline V CDR1 and CDR2: MNHEY, SMNVEV (reference sequence). Trimming took off 3 bases at V and 0 bases at J, with 17 bases between the two ends. This CDR3 region has 17 residues. The DNA of the CDR3 is TGTGCCAGCAGTTTTGGGTGGCAGGGAATCTTGAACACTGAAGCTTTCTTT. Translated, it gives CASSFGWQGILNTEAFF.

This clone was observed a single time. The chain is built from TRBV9 and TRBJ1-5; 10 nucleotides line up with TRBD1. CDR1 and CDR2 from the germline V gene are SGDLS and YYNGEE. The CDR3 is 14 residues long. Unmatched junction bases numbered 5, after V lost 2 bases and J lost 9 bases. CDR3 sequence (DNA): TGTGCCAGCAGCGTCGGACAGGGGGGTACGCCCCAGCATTTT. This codes for CASSVGQGGTPQHF.

The chain links TRBV30 to TRBJ2-7; 7 bases match TRBD1. The CDR3 is made up of 16 amino acids. Germline CDR1 GTSNPN, CDR2 SVGIG (reference sequence). After removal of 3 bases from V and 2 bases from J, the junction contained 13 bases not matched to a gene. Written as DNA, the CDR3 is TGTGCCTGGAGAGGAAAGAGGGGGCGAATAACCTACGAGCAGTACTTC. Translated, it gives CAWRGKRGRITYEQYF.

The CDR3 protein is CASSETGGGYEQYF. CDR3 DNA sequence: TGCGCCAGCAGTGAAACAGGGGGCGGTTACGAGCAGTACTTC. This chain joins TRBV10-2 and TRBJ2-7; 9 positions match TRBD1. V gave up 3 bases and J gave up 4 bases; unmatched junction bases: 4. This CDR3 has 14 amino acids. Germline V lookup: CDR1 WSHSY, CDR2 SAAADI.

The chain carries TRBV2 and TRBJ2-2, with D possibly matching TRBD1 (6 bases). The CDR3 sequence is 14 residues long. The germline V and J ends were trimmed by 7 bases and 1 base, with 10 bases remaining between them. Germline-derived CDR1 and CDR2 are SNHLY and FYNNEI. The CDR3 region is CASIQGLNTGELFF. DNA of the CDR3: TGTGCCAGCATACAGGGTTTGAACACCGGGGAGCTGTTTTTT.

J is TRBJ1-5 and V is TRBV30, with no clear D. The germline V gene has CDR1 GTSNPN and CDR2 SVGIG (reference sequence). V was pared by 2 bases and J by 7 bases, with 15 bases between. The CDR3 runs 14 residues. Here the CDR3 DNA reads TGTGCCTGGAGTCAGGCCTCCCAATACCAGCCCCAGCATTTT. Amino acid sequence: CAWSQASQYQPQHF.

CDR3 protein: CASSRGWTGELFF. The CDR3 DNA follows: TGTGCCAGCAGCCGCGGATGGACCGGGGAGCTGTTTTTT. The genes are TRBV11-3 and TRBJ2-2; D is undetermined. Germline V gene lookup returns CDR1 SGHNT and CDR2 YENEEA. Trimming shortened V by 5 bases and J by 5 bases, and 9 bases separated the two germline ends. The CDR3 has 13 residues.

The genes are TRBV15 and TRBJ1-2, with TRBD1 matching over 11 bases. V lost 3 bases to trimming and J lost 6 bases; unmatched junction nucleotides: 6. Germline V gene sequence: CDR1 LNHNV, CDR2 YYDKDF (reference sequence). The CDR3 runs 15 residues. The CDR3 is CATSRQDRGLDGYTF. In DNA form, the CDR3 reads TGTGCCACCAGCAGGCAGGACAGGGGGCTGGATGGCTACACCTTC.

The rearrangement links TRBV27 to TRBJ1-6; D is perhaps TRBD1 (5 bases). The CDR3 runs to 14 residues. CDR1 MNHEY and CDR2 SMNVEV come from the germline V gene (reference sequence). The germline V and J ends were trimmed by 3 bases and 5 bases, with 8 bases remaining between them. CDR3 amino acids: CASSFQGHNSPLHF. CDR3 sequence (DNA): TGTGCCAGCAGTTTCCAGGGCCATAATTCACCCCTCCACTTT.

The CDR3 DNA follows: TGTGCCAGCAGCCTTCGACACGACCTTCACTACGAGCAGTACTTC. This sequence encodes CASSLRHDLHYEQYF. This chain joins TRBV7-9 and TRBJ2-7; D not certain. This CDR3 has 15 amino acids. From germline, CDR1 is SEHNR and CDR2 FQNEAQ (reference sequence). V lost 5 bases, J lost 3 bases, and 17 bases lay in between.

Note on this clone: Sequence at one end of the junction differs from germline and may be a read error. V and J are TRBV7-7 and TRBJ2-5, with D perhaps TRBD1 (5 bases). The CDR3 length is 11 residues. CDR1 is SSHAT, CDR2 FNYEAQ, per germline (reference sequence). The DNA of the CDR3 is TGTGCTAGCAGTGCAGGGGAGACCCAGTACTTC. Protein product: CASSAGETQYF.

This chain links TRBV13 with TRBJ2-7; D unclear. Trimming removed 0 bases at V and 5 bases at J, with 8 bases between. Germline loops: CDR1 PRHDT, CDR2 FYEKMQ (reference sequence). The CDR3 extends over 13 amino acids. CDR3 in amino acids: CASSLGGDNEQYF. The CDR3 DNA is TGTGCCAGCAGCTTAGGGGGCGACAACGAGCAGTACTTC.